Sequencing of this T cell receptor (beta chain) was carried out in a study of OX40 agonist ivuxolimab in advanced cancers. The repertoire was sequenced with immunoSEQ multiplex PCR; TCRdb's copy has only in-frame clones and lacks some. The sample lists 30,000 or so clones; about 80% were seen once. Trimming shortened V by 1 base and J by 3 bases, and 7 bases separated the two germline ends. Germline V gene sequence: CDR1 SGHNT, CDR2 YYREEE (reference sequence). This CDR3 is 13 amino acids long. The specimen comprised CD4+ or CD8+ T cells sorted from blood, sampled in a trial of the OX40 agonist ivuxolimab. This chain links TRBV5-4 with TRBJ1-2, with D uncertain. This clonotype was sampled from an adult with an advanced solid tumor such as melanoma, head and neck, liver or kidney cancer. In DNA, the CDR3 is TGTGCCAGCAGCTTGACGGAGGACTATGGCTACACCTTC. Protein sequence: CASSLTEDYGYTF.